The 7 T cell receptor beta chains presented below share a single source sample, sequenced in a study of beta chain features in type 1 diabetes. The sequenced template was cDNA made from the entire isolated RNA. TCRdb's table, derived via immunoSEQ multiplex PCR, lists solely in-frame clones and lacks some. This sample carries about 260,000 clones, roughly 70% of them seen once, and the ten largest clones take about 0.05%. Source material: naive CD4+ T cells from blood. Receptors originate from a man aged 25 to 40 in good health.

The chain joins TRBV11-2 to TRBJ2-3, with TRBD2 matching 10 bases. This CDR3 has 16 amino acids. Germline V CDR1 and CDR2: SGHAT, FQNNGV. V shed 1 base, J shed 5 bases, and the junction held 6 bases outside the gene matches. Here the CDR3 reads CASSLGLAGAGDTQYF. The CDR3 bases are TGTGCCAGCAGCTTAGGGCTAGCGGGAGCTGGAGATACGCAGTATTTT.

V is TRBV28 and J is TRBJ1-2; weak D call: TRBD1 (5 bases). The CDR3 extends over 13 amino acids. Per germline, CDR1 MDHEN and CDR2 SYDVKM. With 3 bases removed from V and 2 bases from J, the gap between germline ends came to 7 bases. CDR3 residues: CASSFAGNYGYTF. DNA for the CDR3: TGTGCCAGCAGTTTCGCAGGGAACTATGGCTACACCTTC.

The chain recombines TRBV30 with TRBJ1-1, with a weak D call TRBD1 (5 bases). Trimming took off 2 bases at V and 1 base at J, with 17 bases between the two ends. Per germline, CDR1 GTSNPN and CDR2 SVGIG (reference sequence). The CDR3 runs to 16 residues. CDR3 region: CAWSSGSFQGNTEAFF. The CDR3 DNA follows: TGTGCCTGGAGTTCAGGGTCGTTTCAGGGGAACACTGAAGCTTTCTTT.

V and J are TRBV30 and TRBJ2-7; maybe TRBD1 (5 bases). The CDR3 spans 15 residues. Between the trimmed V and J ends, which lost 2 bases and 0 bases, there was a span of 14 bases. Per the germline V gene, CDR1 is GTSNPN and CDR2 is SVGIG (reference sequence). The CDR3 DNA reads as TGTGCCTGGAGTATCGGACACTCGAGCTCCTACGAGCAGTACTTC. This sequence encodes CAWSIGHSSSYEQYF.

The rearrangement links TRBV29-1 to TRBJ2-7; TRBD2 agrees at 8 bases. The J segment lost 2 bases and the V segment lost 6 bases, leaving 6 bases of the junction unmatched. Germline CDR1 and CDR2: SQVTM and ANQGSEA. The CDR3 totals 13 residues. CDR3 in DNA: TGCAGCGTGGCCCAGGGACTAGCCTACGAGCAGTACTTC. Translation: CSVAQGLAYEQYF.

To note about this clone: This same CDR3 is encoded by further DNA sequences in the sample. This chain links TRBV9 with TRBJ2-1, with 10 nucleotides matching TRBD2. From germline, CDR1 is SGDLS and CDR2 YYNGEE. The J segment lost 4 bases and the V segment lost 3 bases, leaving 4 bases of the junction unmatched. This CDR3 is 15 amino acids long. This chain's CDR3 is CASSAGLAEYNEQFF. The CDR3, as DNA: TGTGCCAGCAGCGCTGGACTAGCGGAATACAATGAGCAGTTCTTC. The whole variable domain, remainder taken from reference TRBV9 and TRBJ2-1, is DSGVTQTPKHLITATGQRVTLRCSPRSGDLSVYWYQQSLDQGLQFLIQYYNGEERAKGNILERFSAQQFPDLHSELNLSSLELGDSALYFCASSAGLAEYNEQFFGPGTRLTVL.

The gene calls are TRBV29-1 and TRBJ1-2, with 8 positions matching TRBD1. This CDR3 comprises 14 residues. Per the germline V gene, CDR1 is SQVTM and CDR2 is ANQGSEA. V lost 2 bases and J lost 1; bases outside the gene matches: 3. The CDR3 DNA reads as TGCAGCGTTGAAACAGGGGGTTTTAACTATGGCTACACCTTC. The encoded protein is CSVETGGFNYGYTF.